The 6 T cell receptor beta chains below were found in one sample sequenced in a study of CD8 T cells in ankylosing spondylitis (dated by TCRdb to the late 2010s). The library was obtained by 5' RACE. Sequencer: Illumina HiSeq 2500. TCRdb applied fastp at Q25 and MiXCR to the public reads, then kept only in-frame beta chains. Rows merge per CDR3 protein into single entries with the most common DNA and genes. The table for this sample lists 200,000 to 300,000 distinct CDR3 sequences; 7.5% to 9% of them were counted only once. Approximately 7% of the sample comes from the top ten. The sequencing input was blood, either unsorted or a sorted T cell fraction (not recorded which). These TCRs come from a male donor with ankylosing spondylitis or in good health (not recorded which).

This clonotype was seen at least ten times. This chain connects TRBV5-1 to TRBJ2-1; D may be TRBD1 (7 bases). Looked up from germline, CDR1 is SGHRS and CDR2 is YFSETQ. CDR3 length equals 15 residues. V lost 5 bases, J lost 3 bases, and 15 bases lay in between. Here the CDR3 DNA reads TGCGCCAGCAGGCCCAGGGGGGATATCTACAATGAGCAGTTCTTC. Encoded protein: CASRPRGDIYNEQFF.

This clonotype was recorded many times. The rearrangement joins TRBV20-1 to TRBJ1-1; perhaps TRBD1 as D (5 bases). Germline CDR1 and CDR2: DFQATT and SNEGSKA (reference sequence). CDR3 size: 15 residues. The CDR3 bases are TGCAGGGCGTGGGCGGGGCGGGGGGTGAACACTGAAGCTTTCTTT. Translated: CRAWAGRGVNTEAFF.

There are a few counts of this clonotype. The CDR3 region has the DNA TGTGCCAGCAGCCCGTCGGGGGGAGGCGGCTATGGCTACACCTTC. It is translated as CASSPSGGGGYGYTF. The gene calls are TRBV12-3 or TRBV12-4 and TRBJ1-2, with D possibly TRBD1 on 5 matching bases. With 6 bases removed from V and 4 bases from J, the gap between germline ends came to 18 bases. The CDR3 runs 15 residues.

This chain joins TRBV15 and TRBJ1-1, with 10 nucleotides matching TRBD1. CDR1 is LNHNV and CDR2 is YYDKDF in the germline V gene (reference sequence). J lost 0 bases, V lost 9 bases, and 1 base had no gene match. The CDR3 loop spans 13 amino acids. The CDR3 nucleotides read TGTGCCACAGGACAGGGGGTGAACACTGAAGCTTTCTTT. Translating gives CATGQGVNTEAFF.

This clonotype has a count of ten or more. V gene TRBV19 combines with J gene TRBJ1-3, with D unresolved. Trimming removed 7 bases at V and 4 bases at J, with 5 bases between. Germline V gene sequence: CDR1 LNHDA, CDR2 SQIVND (reference sequence). The CDR3 is 11 amino acids. The CDR3 sequence: CASNWGNTIYF. The CDR3 DNA is TGTGCCAGTAACTGGGGAAACACCATATATTTT.

This clonotype was counted a few times. DNA of the CDR3: TGCGCCAGCAGCTTGGTCGGGGGTGAGGACACTGAAGCTTTCTTT. It translates to CASSLVGGEDTEAFF. The chain recombines TRBV5-1 with TRBJ1-1, with a tentative D call TRBD1 (5 bases). Trimming took off 0 bases at V and 3 bases at J, with 12 bases between the two ends. The V gene's germline CDR1 is SGHRS and CDR2 YFSETQ. CDR3 length: 15 amino acids.